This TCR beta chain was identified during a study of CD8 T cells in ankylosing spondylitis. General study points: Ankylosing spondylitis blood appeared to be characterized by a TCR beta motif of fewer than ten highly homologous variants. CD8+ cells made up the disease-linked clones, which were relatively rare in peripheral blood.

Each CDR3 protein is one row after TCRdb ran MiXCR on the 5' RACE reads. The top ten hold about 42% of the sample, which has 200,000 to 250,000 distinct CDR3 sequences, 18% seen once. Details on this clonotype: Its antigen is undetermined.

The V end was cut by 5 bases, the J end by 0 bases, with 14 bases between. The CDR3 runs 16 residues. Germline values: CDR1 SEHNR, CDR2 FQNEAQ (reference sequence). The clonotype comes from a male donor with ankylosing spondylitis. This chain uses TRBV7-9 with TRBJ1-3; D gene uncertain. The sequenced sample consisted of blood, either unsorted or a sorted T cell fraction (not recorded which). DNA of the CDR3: TGTGCCAGCAGCCACCCTCGTGGGTACTCTGGAAACACCATATATTTT. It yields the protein CASSHPRGYSGNTIYF.